This T cell receptor beta chain comes out of a study of spatial heterogeneity in lung cancer. Study-level information: Each distinct TCR and UMI combination averaged more than ten appearances in raw reads.

MiXCR, run by TCRdb on the 5' RACE reads, gives a single entry per CDR3 protein. The repertoire holds 110,000 or so distinct CDR3 sequences, with 10% to 14% as singletons. Per the germline V gene, CDR1 is SGDLS and CDR2 is YYNGEE. CDR3 length: 12 residues. With 3 bases removed from V and 8 bases from J, the gap between germline ends came to 9 bases. This clonotype was picked up a small number of times. As for time point: blood at routine non-recurrence follow-up after resection. This specimen was PBMCs, taken at follow-up. The genes are TRBV9 and TRBJ2-1, with D unclear. The TCR originated in a female donor with early-stage non-small cell lung cancer. The CDR3 region is CASSAGTHEQFF. In DNA form, the CDR3 reads TGTGCCAGCAGCGCCGGTACCCATGAGCAGTTCTTC.